The clone carrying this T cell receptor (beta chain) was observed once. Germline V gene data show CDR1 as SEHNR and CDR2 as FQNEAQ (reference sequence). There are 16 residues in the CDR3. V was pared by 7 bases and J by 4 bases, with 23 bases between. Libraries were prepared by immunoSEQ multiplex PCR; TCRdb keeps only in-frame clonotypes and omits some of them. The table includes 50,000 to 70,000 clones, approximately 87% detected once. The record originates from a study of technical replicates of blood from several donors. Sequenced material: PBMCs. The V gene is TRBV7-9, the J gene TRBJ2-7; D perhaps matches TRBD2 (6 bases). This clonotype originated in a human donor in good health. Some clones in this sample may be carry-over from other donors' samples. CDR3 residues: CASTGPLGAGRYEQYF. CDR3 bases: TGTGCCAGCACCGGGCCTCTTGGGGCAGGGAGGTACGAGCAGTACTTC.